This T cell receptor (beta chain) stems from a study of shared clonotypes between healthy human individuals (dated by TCRdb to 2019 to 2021). Context from the whole study: Three men and a couple of women, aged 18 to 49 years, made up the cohort. For each donor, three plates each were used for CD4 naive and CD4 memory, two plates were used for CD8 naive, and one plate was used for CD8 memory. Per donor, leukapheresis produced somewhere between about 0.9 and 9.5 billion PBMCs. To estimate repertoire size and how much clonotypes are shared between individuals, the study performed deep sequencing of blood TCR repertoires from 4 to 6 healthy adults. To increase sequencing depth and limit assay-specific biases, different laboratories used diverse techniques to prepare libraries and sequence TCR repertoires. The study at large found these results: Compared with non-shared clonotypes, clonotypes shared by all four sorted-subset donors had higher generation probabilities. Roughly 5% of naive CD4, around 4% of naive CD8, roughly 2.4% of memory CD4, and about 0.4% of memory CD8 clonotypes were shared across a few donors. Rarefaction of sorted-subset datasets indicated incomplete sequencing despite the large sequencing depth. Because the study included a small number of donors, the genetic and exposure-history diversity represented was limited. Sampling was restricted to blood, and TCR repertoires in tissues likely differ from the TCR repertoires found in blood. Pairwise subsampling led to the expectation that sequencing depth would affect the degree of clonotype sharing among donors. Naive subsets generally had larger estimated clonotype richness than memory subsets.

Using the deep immunoSEQ assay, TCR CDR3 regions were amplified from genomic DNA by multiplex PCR. Genomic DNA extracted from each cell subset was distributed evenly over all wells of several immunoSEQ 96-well plates, and each plate served as one replicate. For sorted subsets, 200 to 250 ng of genomic DNA, equivalent to around 29,000 T cell genomes, went into each replicate PCR. Purified libraries were quantified with a Qubit 3.0 fluorometer, sized on a Bioanalyzer 2100, and re-quantified with the KAPA Library Quantification kit. Each immunoSEQ 96-well plate was sequenced on its own single-read 150-cycle Illumina NextSeq 550 flow cell. As for how the authors treated the data: Because the immunoSEQ output held only junctional sequences and lacked quality scores, the filtering could not match the filtering applied to full-length reads. To assign V/J genes and CDR3, sequences were annotated against IMGT germline references using PyIR, a Python wrapper for IgBLAST v1.9. Reads were removed for weak V/J assignments (E-value above 1e-6), missing CDR3, stop codons, out-of-frame junctions, or ambiguous translated residues. V3J clonotypes were defined as sequences sharing the same inferred V gene, J gene, and CDR3 amino acid sequence. The percentage overlap between two repertoires was calculated by dividing the number of shared unique clonotypes by the size of the smaller repertoire. Repertoire richness was assessed with RTK rarefaction, the Chao1 estimator, and Recon v2.1 estimates of unobserved clonotypes. OLGA was used to compute generation probabilities for all TCRbeta clonotypes that the gDNA method yielded from a few donors. The source is immuneACCESS, and TCRdb retained only in-frame sequences with V and J called. Part of the clones is not carried over; for the studies checked, unresolved V genes explain less than half of this, and the remainder is unexplained. V and J calls and clone size follow that table, whereas D and trimming were derived from the DNA. Recorded for this sample are 2 million to 2.5 million clones; 90% to 95% of them occurred a single time. The ten largest make up under 2% of the sample.

On this clone itself: Its antigen specificity is not known. No clone much larger than this one lies a single base away; base qualities are absent.

CD8 naive samples were obtained by positive selection for CCR7 among CD45RO-negative cells, yielding a CD45RA+CCR7+ population from which TemRA cells were excluded. The donors were healthy, HIV-negative adults who had no recently reported acute infections or vaccinations. Every donor was a Caucasian adult living in Nashville, Tennessee, USA. After blood collection by leukapheresis, PBMCs were isolated using Ficoll-Histopaque density gradient centrifugation and then cryopreserved in the vapor phase of liquid nitrogen. Analytical flow cytometry was used to check the purity and quantity of every magnetically sorted T cell population. Genomic DNA was isolated from every sorted fraction and measured by UV absorbance on a Nanodrop 2000c. Including cysteine and phenylalanine, the CDR3 has 16 amino acids. Only the CDR3 DNA stays, 48 bases, in frame from base 1. The germline V gene (reference sequence) specifies SEHNR as CDR1 and FQNEAQ as CDR2. V lost 5 bases and J lost 1 base; the stretch between them is 14 bases long.

The receptor chain draws on TRBV7-9 and TRBJ2-2; possibly the D gene is TRBD1, per 5 matching bases. What was sequenced was naive CD8+ T cells from PBMCs. The sample's cell subset or site label, decoded: CD45RA+CCR7+. This clonotype was sampled from a man between 18 and 29 years old in good health. Some clones in this sample may be carry-over from other donors' samples. The DNA is TGTGCCAGCAGCCAACCCCAGGGTGAGAACACCGGGGAGCTGTTTTTT. It codes for CASSQPQGENTGELFF.